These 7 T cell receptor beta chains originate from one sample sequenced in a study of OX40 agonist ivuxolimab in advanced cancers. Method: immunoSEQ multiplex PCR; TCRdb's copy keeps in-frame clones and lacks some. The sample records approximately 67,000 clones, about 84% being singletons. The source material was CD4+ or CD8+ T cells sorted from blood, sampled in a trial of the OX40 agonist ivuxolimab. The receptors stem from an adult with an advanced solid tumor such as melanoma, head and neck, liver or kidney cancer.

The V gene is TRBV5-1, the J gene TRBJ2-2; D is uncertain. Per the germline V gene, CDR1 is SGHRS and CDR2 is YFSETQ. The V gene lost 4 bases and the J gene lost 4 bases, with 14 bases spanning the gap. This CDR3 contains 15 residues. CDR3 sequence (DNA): TGCGCCAGCAGCCCAGAAGGGTTAGGCACCGGGGAGCTGTTTTTT. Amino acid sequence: CASSPEGLGTGELFF.

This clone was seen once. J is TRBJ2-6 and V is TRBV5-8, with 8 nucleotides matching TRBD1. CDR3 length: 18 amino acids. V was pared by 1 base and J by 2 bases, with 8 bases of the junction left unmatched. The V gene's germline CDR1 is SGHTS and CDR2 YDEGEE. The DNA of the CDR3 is TGTGCCAGCAGCTTGTGGACAGGGCCCCACGCTGGGGCCAACGTCCTGACTTTC. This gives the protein CASSLWTGPHAGANVLTF. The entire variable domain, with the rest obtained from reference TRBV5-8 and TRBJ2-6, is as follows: EAGVTQSPTHLIKTRGQQATLRCSPISGHTSVYWYQQALGLGLQFLLWYDEGEERNRGNFPPRFSGRQFPNYSSELNVNALELEDSALYLCASSLWTGPHAGANVLTFGAGSRLTVL.

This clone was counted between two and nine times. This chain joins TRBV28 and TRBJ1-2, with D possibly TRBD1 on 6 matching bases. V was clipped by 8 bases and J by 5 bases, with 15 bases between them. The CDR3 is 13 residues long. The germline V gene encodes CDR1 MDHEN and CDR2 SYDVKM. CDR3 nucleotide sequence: TGTGCCAGCTCGGGGGCGTATGGATATGGCTACACCTTC. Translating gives CASSGAYGYGYTF.

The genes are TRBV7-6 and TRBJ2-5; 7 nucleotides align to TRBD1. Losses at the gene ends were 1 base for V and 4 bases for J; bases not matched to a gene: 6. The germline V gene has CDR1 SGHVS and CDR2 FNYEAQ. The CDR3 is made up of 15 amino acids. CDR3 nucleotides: TGTGCCAGCAGCTTAGAGGGGGCGGAACGAGAGACCCAGTACTTC. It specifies CASSLEGAERETQYF.

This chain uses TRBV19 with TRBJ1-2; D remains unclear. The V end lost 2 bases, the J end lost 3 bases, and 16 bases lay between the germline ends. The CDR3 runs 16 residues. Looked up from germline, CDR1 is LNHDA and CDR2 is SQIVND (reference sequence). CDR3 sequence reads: CASSIMGREGYYGYTF. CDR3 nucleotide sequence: TGTGCCAGTAGTATAATGGGCCGAGAGGGCTACTATGGCTACACCTTC.

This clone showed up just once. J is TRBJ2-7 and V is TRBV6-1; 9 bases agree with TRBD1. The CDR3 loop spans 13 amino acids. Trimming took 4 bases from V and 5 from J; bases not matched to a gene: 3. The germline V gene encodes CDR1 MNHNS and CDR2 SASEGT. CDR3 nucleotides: TGTGCCAGCAGTGTCCGGGACAGGGACGAGCAGTACGTC. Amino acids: CASSVRDRDEQYV.

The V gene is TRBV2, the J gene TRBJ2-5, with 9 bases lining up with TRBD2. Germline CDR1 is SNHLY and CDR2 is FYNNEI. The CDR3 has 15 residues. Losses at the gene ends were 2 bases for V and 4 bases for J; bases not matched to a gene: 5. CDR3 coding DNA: TGTGCCAGCAGTGAACGGCGGGGGGGCCTAGAGACCCAGTACTTC. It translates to CASSERRGGLETQYF.